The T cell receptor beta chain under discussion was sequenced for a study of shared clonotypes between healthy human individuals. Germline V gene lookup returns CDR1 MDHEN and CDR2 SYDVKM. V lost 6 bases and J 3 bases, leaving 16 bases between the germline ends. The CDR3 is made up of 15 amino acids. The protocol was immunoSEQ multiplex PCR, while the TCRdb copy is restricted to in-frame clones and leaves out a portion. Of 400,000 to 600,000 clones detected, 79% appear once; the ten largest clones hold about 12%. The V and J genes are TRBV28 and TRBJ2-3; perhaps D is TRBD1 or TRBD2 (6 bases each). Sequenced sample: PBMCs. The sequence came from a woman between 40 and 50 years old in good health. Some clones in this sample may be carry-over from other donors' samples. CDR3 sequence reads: CASSKPGARTDTQYF. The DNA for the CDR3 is TGTGCCAGCAGCAAACCGGGGGCCAGAACAGATACGCAGTATTTT.